This TCR beta chain was sequenced in a study of control samples from healthy donors and cancer patients. Some clones are missing from TCRdb's copy, which holds only in-frame ones; the method was immunoSEQ multiplex PCR. The repertoire holds approximately 120,000 clones, 80% to 90% seen once, with over 7.5% in the top ten. V was pared by 4 bases and J by 4 bases, with 5 bases of the junction left unmatched. The length of the CDR3 is 15 residues. Germline V gives CDR1 LNHDA, CDR2 SQIVND (reference sequence). The sequence derives from a man aged 40-55 years in good health. V usage is TRBV19 and J usage is TRBJ1-5; 9 bases align to TRBD1. Sequencing was done on a sample of blood. CDR3 sequence reads: CASSRWTGDNQPQHF. The CDR3 DNA follows: TGTGCCAGTAGTAGGTGGACAGGGGATAATCAGCCCCAGCATTTT. Together with reference TRBV19 and TRBJ1-5, the CDR3 gives the full variable domain: DGGITQSPKYLFRKEGQNVTLSCEQNLNHDAMYWYRQDPGQGLRLIYYSQIVNDFQKGDIAEGYSVSREKKESFPLTVTSAQKNPTAFYLCASSRWTGDNQPQHFGDGTRLSIL.